The 26 T cell receptor beta chains below all came from one sample that was sequenced in a study of shared clonotypes between healthy human individuals. Here immunoSEQ multiplex PCR was the method, and the copy in TCRdb shows in-frame clones only, minus some. The repertoire includes around 940,000 clones, approximately 80% of them detected once, and approximately 1.5% sits in the top ten. Sequences were obtained from memory CD4+ T cells sorted from blood. The sample's subset: CD45RA-negative fraction. The receptors derive from a man in his late teens or twenties in good health.

This sequence joins TRBV18 and TRBJ1-6; D possibly corresponds to TRBD1 (6 bases). Germline CDR1 KGHSH, CDR2 LQKENI. Between the trimmed V and J ends, which lost 1 base and 8 bases, there was a span of 15 bases. This CDR3 is 16 amino acids long. The CDR3 region is CASSPLPDSQHSPLHF. CDR3 bases: TGTGCCAGCTCACCACTACCGGACAGCCAGCATTCACCCCTCCACTTT.

V gene TRBV5-6 combines with J gene TRBJ2-2; 7 positions match TRBD1. The germline V gene has CDR1 SGHDT and CDR2 YYEEEE. This CDR3 contains 16 residues. Trimming at V came to 4 bases and at J to 1 base, leaving 7 bases not matched to a gene. In DNA, the CDR3 is TGTGCCAGCAGCACGAGGACAGGCCGGAACACCGGGGAGCTGTTTTTT. Protein sequence: CASSTRTGRNTGELFF. Full variable domain (remainder filled in from reference TRBV5-6 and TRBJ2-2): DAGVTQSPTHLIKTRGQQVTLRCSPKSGHDTVSWYQQALGQGPQFIFQYYEEEERQRGNFPDRFSGHQFPNYSSELNVNALLLGDSALYLCASSTRTGRNTGELFFGEGSRLTVL.

The chain has TRBV6-5 and TRBJ2-4; 10 positions match TRBD2. This CDR3 is built from 15 residues. Trimming cost V 6 bases and J 8 bases; bases outside gene matches: 10. Germline V CDR1 and CDR2: MNHEY, SVGAGI. CDR3 sequence reads: CASRGAGGRRDIQYF. DNA for the CDR3: TGTGCCAGCAGAGGAGCGGGAGGGAGAAGGGACATTCAGTACTTC.

This clone has just a few counts. J is TRBJ2-1 and V is TRBV19, with a tentative D call TRBD1 (7 bases). The CDR3 is 15 residues long. The germline V gene encodes CDR1 LNHDA and CDR2 SQIVND (reference sequence). Trimming shortened V by 6 bases and J by 8 bases, and 20 bases separated the two germline ends. The DNA of the CDR3 is TGTGCCAGTAGACGATCCGGGGGCACAGGGGATGAGCAGTTCTTC. Residues: CASRRSGGTGDEQFF.

This sequence joins TRBV18 and TRBJ2-7; D unresolved. Germline-derived CDR1 and CDR2 are KGHSH and LQKENI. Trimming pared 6 bases from V and 3 bases from J, leaving 12 bases between. This CDR3 has 13 amino acids. The CDR3 DNA sequence: TGTGCCAGCTCGTCCGGAGTTTACTACGAGCAGTACTTC. It translates to CASSSGVYYEQYF.

The chain employs TRBV7-2 and TRBJ2-5; no definite D call. CDR3 size: 13 residues. Per the germline V gene, CDR1 is SGHTA and CDR2 is FQGNSA. V shed 3 bases and J shed 5 bases, with 10 bases lying between them. CDR3 in DNA: TGTGCCAGCAGCTTTAGCCAAGCCGAGACCCAGTACTTC. It yields the protein CASSFSQAETQYF.

The chain links TRBV6-1 to TRBJ2-3; D not resolved. The V and J ends lost 6 bases and 4 bases respectively, with 11 bases between them. The germline V gene encodes CDR1 MNHNS and CDR2 SASEGT. The CDR3 is 13 amino acids. The CDR3 loop is CASRVPVSDTQYF. The CDR3 nucleotides read TGTGCCAGCAGGGTCCCTGTGTCAGATACGCAGTATTTT.

This sequence joins TRBV5-1 and TRBJ2-7; 7 bases align to TRBD1. J was trimmed by 0 bases and V by 5 bases; bases with no gene match: 5. CDR3 length equals 14 residues. CDR1 is SGHRS and CDR2 is YFSETQ in the germline V gene. CDR3 in amino acids: CASREDRSSYEQYF. CDR3 in DNA: TGCGCCAGCAGGGAGGACAGGAGCTCCTACGAGCAGTACTTC.

The chain joins TRBV5-6 to TRBJ1-1; no reliable D call. The CDR3 is 13 residues long. Germline V lookup: CDR1 SGHDT, CDR2 YYEEEE. V was cut by 5 bases and J by 3 bases, with 11 bases left in between. CDR3 DNA sequence: TGTGCCAGCAGATTCTGGGGAGACACTGAAGCTTTCTTT. Translation gives CASRFWGDTEAFF.

This chain connects TRBV9 to TRBJ2-1; 9 nucleotides align to TRBD1. The trim removed 4 bases at V and 1 base at J, leaving 15 bases unmatched. CDR3 length: 19 amino acids. The germline V gene has CDR1 SGDLS and CDR2 YYNGEE. CDR3 in amino acids: CASSFRTGDSYPSYNEQFF. Here the CDR3 DNA reads TGTGCCAGCAGCTTCAGGACAGGGGACAGCTACCCTTCCTACAATGAGCAGTTCTTC.

This chain connects TRBV6-1 to TRBJ2-7, with D possibly TRBD2 on 6 matching bases. Germline CDR1 MNHNS, CDR2 SASEGT. V was clipped by 10 bases and J by 3 bases, with 13 bases between them. The CDR3 runs 12 residues. CDR3 DNA: TGTGCCACCCATTCGGGACTCTACGAGCAGTACTTC. This codes for CATHSGLYEQYF.

V and J are TRBV7-9 and TRBJ2-7; D remains ambiguous. The V and J ends lost 1 base and 4 bases respectively, with 8 bases between them. CDR1 SEHNR and CDR2 FQNEAQ come from the germline V gene (reference sequence). The CDR3 contains 13 residues. This chain's CDR3 is CASSLVDGYEQYF. The CDR3 DNA reads as TGTGCCAGCAGCTTAGTCGACGGATACGAGCAGTACTTC.

J is TRBJ2-1 and V is TRBV5-1, with TRBD2 matching 10 bases. CDR1 and CDR2 from the germline V gene are SGHRS and YFSETQ. J lost 2 bases, V lost 2 bases, and 4 bases had no gene match. The CDR3 has 16 residues. CDR3 in DNA: TGCGCCAGCAGCTTCATAGCGGGAGGAACCTACAATGAGCAGTTCTTC. It codes for CASSFIAGGTYNEQFF.

Points on this clone: This same CDR3 is encoded by further DNA sequences in the sample. The chain employs TRBV5-1 and TRBJ2-2, with TRBD2 matching over 14 bases. The CDR3 contains 17 residues. Germline loops: CDR1 SGHRS, CDR2 YFSETQ. V shed 2 bases, J shed 2 bases, and the junction held 2 bases outside the gene matches. CDR3: CASSLGLAGGNTGELFF. In nucleotides, the CDR3 is TGCGCCAGCAGCTTAGGACTAGCGGGGGGAAACACCGGGGAGCTGTTTTTT. The complete variable domain, with remaining parts taken from reference TRBV5-1 and TRBJ2-2, reads KAGVTQTPRYLIKTRGQQVTLSCSPISGHRSVSWYQQTPGQGLQFLFEYFSETQRNKGNFPGRFSGRQFSNSRSEMNVSTLELGDSALYLCASSLGLAGGNTGELFFGEGSRLTVL.

This chain links TRBV2 with TRBJ2-2; D not certain. The CDR3 is 16 amino acids. V was pared by 4 bases and J by 0 bases, with 12 bases between. Germline loops: CDR1 SNHLY, CDR2 FYNNEI. In nucleotides, the CDR3 is TGTGCCAGCAGTGTATTATGGGCTACGAACACCGGGGAGCTGTTTTTT. It encodes CASSVLWATNTGELFF.

The chain recombines TRBV7-3 with TRBJ2-2, with TRBD2 identical over 8 bases. Germline CDR1 reads SGHTA; CDR2 reads FQGTGA. The junction had 9 bases not matched to a gene; V was cut back by 0 bases and J by 0 bases. The CDR3 loop spans 19 amino acids. The CDR3 reads CASSLTLGLAGPNTGELFF. Written as DNA, the CDR3 is TGTGCCAGCAGCTTAACGTTAGGTTTAGCGGGGCCGAACACCGGGGAGCTGTTTTTT.

This clone was observed a few times. The chain uses TRBV5-1 and TRBJ1-2, with 12 bases fitting TRBD1. V was pared by 4 bases and J by 7 bases, with 8 bases of the junction left unmatched. The CDR3 is 15 amino acids. The V gene's germline CDR1 is SGHRS and CDR2 YFSETQ. In DNA form, the CDR3 reads TGCGCCAGCAGCCCAGAGGGACAGGGGGCGACTGGCTACACCTTC. Protein product: CASSPEGQGATGYTF.

The J gene is TRBJ2-2, the V gene TRBV27; D is undetermined. The CDR3 sequence is 15 residues long. Germline values: CDR1 MNHEY, CDR2 SMNVEV (reference sequence). With 8 bases removed from V and 6 bases from J, the gap between germline ends came to 19 bases. The CDR3 protein is CASQVAGVVPGELFF. Written as DNA, the CDR3 is TGTGCCAGCCAGGTAGCCGGAGTAGTCCCCGGGGAGCTGTTTTTT.

The chain couples TRBV6-5 to TRBJ1-1; no firm D call. The CDR3 spans 14 residues. Deletions cut 5 bases from V and 1 base from J, with 11 bases between. In germline, CDR1 is MNHEY, CDR2 SVGAGI. CDR3 DNA: TGTGCCAGCAGTCCTCCGGACCGGAACACTGAAGCTTTCTTT. The encoded protein is CASSPPDRNTEAFF.

The chain has TRBV30 and TRBJ2-6; D is uncertain. Trimming stripped 4 bases from V and 0 bases from J, with 13 bases between. There are 16 residues in the CDR3. CDR1 and CDR2 from the germline V gene are GTSNPN and SVGIG (reference sequence). The CDR3 loop reads CAWTAQKISGANVLTF. The CDR3 nucleotides are TGTGCCTGGACAGCCCAGAAGATCTCTGGGGCCAACGTCCTGACTTTC.

This sequence joins TRBV7-2 and TRBJ2-1; D is possibly TRBD1 (5 bases). V shed 2 bases and J shed 7 bases, with 9 bases lying between them. CDR1 is SGHTA and CDR2 is FQGNSA in the germline V gene. This CDR3 has 13 residues. CDR3 region: CASSLPGKNEQFF. DNA of the CDR3: TGTGCCAGCAGCTTACCAGGGAAGAATGAGCAGTTCTTC.

This clone was seen once. V usage is TRBV9 and J usage is TRBJ2-5; 14 bases match TRBD2. The germline CDR1 and CDR2 sequences are SGDLS and YYNGEE. Trimming removed 7 bases from V and 4 bases from J; junction bases left unmatched: 9. The CDR3 is 16 residues long. Here the CDR3 DNA reads TGTGCCAGCGGATCCGGGACTAGCGGGAGTACAGAGACCCAGTACTTC. Protein sequence: CASGSGTSGSTETQYF.

The chain employs TRBV13 and TRBJ2-7; D tentatively fits TRBD1 or TRBD2 (6 bases each). Germline CDR1 reads PRHDT; CDR2 reads FYEKMQ (reference sequence). V lost 4 bases and J lost 1, with 20 bases in between. This CDR3 is built from 17 residues. Here the CDR3 reads CASSSGGRTYVSYEQYF. Written as DNA, the CDR3 is TGTGCCAGCAGCTCCGGGGGCCGGACATATGTTTCCTACGAGCAGTACTTC. The full variable domain, with the rest looked up from reference TRBV13 and TRBJ2-7, is AAGVIQSPRHLIKEKRETATLKCYPIPRHDTVYWYQQGPGQDPQFLISFYEKMQSDKGSIPDRFSAQQFSDYHSELNMSSLELGDSALYFCASSSGGRTYVSYEQYFGPGTRLTVT.

The J gene is TRBJ1-4, the V gene TRBV7-9; no firm D call. The CDR3 spans 16 residues. V dropped 1 base and J dropped 2 bases, with 11 bases sitting between them. Germline values: CDR1 SEHNR, CDR2 FQNEAQ (reference sequence). CDR3 sequence reads: CASSLVLGSTNEKLFF. CDR3 DNA sequence: TGTGCCAGCAGCTTAGTTTTGGGGAGTACTAATGAAAAACTGTTTTTT.

A note on this clone: The same CDR3 also results from other DNA sequences found in this sample. The chain has TRBV9 and TRBJ2-5, with D tentatively TRBD2 (5 bases). Looked up from germline, CDR1 is SGDLS and CDR2 is YYNGEE. The V gene lost 2 bases and the J gene lost 5 bases, with 13 bases spanning the gap. The CDR3 totals 14 residues. This CDR3 is CASSVGSGGETQYF. The DNA for the CDR3 is TGTGCCAGCAGCGTGGGGTCTGGCGGGGAGACCCAGTACTTC.

J is TRBJ2-2 and V is TRBV4-3; D call uncertain. V was trimmed by 1 base and J by 8 bases, leaving 14 bases between them. CDR1 LGHNA and CDR2 YSLEER come from the germline V gene. This CDR3 has 15 residues. As DNA, the CDR3 is TGCGCCAGCAGCCAAGGGGTTTCTAGGCAGGGGGAGCTGTTTTTT. This codes for CASSQGVSRQGELFF.